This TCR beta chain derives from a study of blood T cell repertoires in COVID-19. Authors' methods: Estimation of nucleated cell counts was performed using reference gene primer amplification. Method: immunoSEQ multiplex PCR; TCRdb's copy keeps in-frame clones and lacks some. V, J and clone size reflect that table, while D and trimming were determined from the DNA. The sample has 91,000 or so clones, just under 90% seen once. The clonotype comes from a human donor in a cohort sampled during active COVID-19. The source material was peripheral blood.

The DNA for the CDR3 is TGTGCCCGGGCCCCGGGCTCGCGGGGGGTCCCAGATACGCAGTATTTT. Translation: CARAPGSRGVPDTQYF. V gene TRBV30 combines with J gene TRBJ2-3, with TRBD2 matching 8 bases. Germline CDR1 and CDR2: GTSNPN and SVGIG (reference sequence). V lost 8 bases and J lost 4; bases outside the gene matches: 17. The CDR3 length is 16 residues.